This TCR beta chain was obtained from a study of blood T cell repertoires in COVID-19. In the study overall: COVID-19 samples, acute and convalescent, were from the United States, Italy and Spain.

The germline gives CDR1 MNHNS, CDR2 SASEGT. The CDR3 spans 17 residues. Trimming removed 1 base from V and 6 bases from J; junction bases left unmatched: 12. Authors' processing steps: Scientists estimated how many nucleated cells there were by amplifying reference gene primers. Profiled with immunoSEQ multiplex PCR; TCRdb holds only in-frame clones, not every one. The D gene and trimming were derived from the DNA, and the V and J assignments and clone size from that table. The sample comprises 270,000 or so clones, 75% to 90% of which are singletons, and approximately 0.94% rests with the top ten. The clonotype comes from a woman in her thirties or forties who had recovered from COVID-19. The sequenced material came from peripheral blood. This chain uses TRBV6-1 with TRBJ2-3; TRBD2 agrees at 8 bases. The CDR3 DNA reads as TGTGCCAGCAGTGAAGTCCACGGGACTAGGGTGGGGGATACGCAGTATTTT. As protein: CASSEVHGTRVGDTQYF.